This T cell receptor (beta chain) comes out of a study of blood T cells in healthy people across ages. The study, taken as a whole, reports: In long-lived donors, naive CD4+ cell counts and diversity exceeded those of aged donors. Older age coincided with a roughly linear decline in TCR beta diversity per million T cells. Estimates based on one million T cells were treated as lower bounds.

The use of a sample-barcoded 5' primer and a J-beta primer mix characterized a second PCR of roughly 7 to 12 cycles. Template switching added a 12-random-nucleotide identifier to every cDNA molecule. MiXCR was run by TCRdb on the 5' RACE reads, yielding one entry per CDR3 protein. The sample yields over 700,000 distinct CDR3 sequences, around 25% seen once. The CDR3 has 12 residues. Germline loops: CDR1 ENHRY, CDR2 SYGVKD. The V and J ends lost 9 bases and 2 bases respectively, with 9 bases between them. Concerning this clonotype itself: Its cognate antigen is unknown.

This same sample was also taken into another study, of T cells of mothers and their children.

The sequenced sample was blood. The chain couples TRBV10-3 to TRBJ2-3; D gene unclear. This TCR was sampled from a boy aged 10-17 years in good health. CDR3 nucleotide sequence: TGTGCCATTCGGACGGACACAGATACGCAGTATTTT. This sequence encodes CAIRTDTDTQYF.